This is a list of T cell receptor beta chains from one sample in a study of response to subunit inactivated influenza vaccine. TCRdb recomputed calls from the RT-PCR reads with MiXCR, one row per CDR3 protein. The sample yields about 520,000 distinct CDR3 sequences, 9.5% to 12% seen once. This specimen consisted of PBMCs from blood, obtained more than 35 days after vaccination. These receptors originate from a man aged 50 to 60 who received an inactivated influenza vaccine. CDR3s include the opening cysteine and the closing phenylalanine or tryptophan.

>TRBV27
CASSNYGTSGRRYEQYF
>TRBV29-1
CSVEDPTPTTNEKLFF
>TRBV5-1
CASSLKFKETQYF
>TRBV29-1
CSAGTGGIEAFF
>TRBV10-3
CETQLAGDQGDTQYF
>TRBV12-3/TRBV12-4
CASRAMGSESGNTIYF
>TRBV15
CATSSTGIAENSNQPQHF
>TRBV4-1
CASSQDLRAASFYEQYF
>TRBV6-2/TRBV6-3
CASSYMGQSYNEQFF
>TRBV6-2/TRBV6-3
CASNERGNTIYF
>TRBV2
CASRPTPGQGTGELFF
>TRBV2
CASRRPGSNNEQFF
>TRBV6-2/TRBV6-3
CASSLSQGPVGTQYF
>TRBV4-2
CASSQRAEYGYTF
>TRBV11-2
CASSPPGPGPDEQFF
>TRBV20-1
CSAFGLAGIQETQYF
>TRBV2
CASSEAEETQYF
>TRBV5-6
CASSSGGQPLGETQYF
>TRBV15
CATSRRRDRDRNQPQHF
>TRBV5-4
CATRDGQDLFF
>TRBV7-9
CASGRQGNIQYF
>TRBV7-9
CASSLAPAGGNEQFF
>TRBV7-2
CASSLDRNTYGYTF
>TRBV7-2
CASSSEGHSTDTQYF
>TRBV28
CASSRDRGPGGELFF
>TRBV5-1
CASQPLAGLSNEQFF
>TRBV29-1
CSVDTYGLKGGTGELFF
>TRBV28
CASSLGTSGATQYF
>TRBV5-1
CASSLGGLMSYEQYF
>TRBV29-1
CSVETGTAGETQYF
>TRBV20-1
CSAPGRVGPSEQYF
>TRBV12-3/TRBV12-4
CASSSGDTQYF
>TRBV20-1
CSAILWGLNSYQETQYF
>TRBV5-6
CASSSDTSTDTQYF
>TRBV6-2/TRBV6-3
CASNSGGLQTQYF
>TRBV5-1
CASRSDLGDLGTQYF
>TRBV7-2
CASSFSRGGNEQFF
>TRBV20-1
CSAAGGGETQYF
>TRBV12-3/TRBV12-4
CASSRQGPQHF
>TRBV6-1
CASSQGLAGVPIYEQYF
>TRBV28
CASSSPRGRGADTQYF
>TRBV2
CASMWAAEAFF
>TRBV12-1
CASSCRQGWVPPSTDTQYF
>TRBV20-1
CSANGGDYPFF
>TRBV28
CASSFPQGVSGANVLTF
>TRBV10-3
CAASSYNEQFF
>TRBV29-1
CSVGQTGERAEAFF
>TRBV4-3
CASSQGTAKSSYEQYF
>TRBV5-1
CASSPRLMTSGSYNEQFF
>TRBV27
CASSSLGETQYF
>TRBV7-2
CASSFTHSRYQETQYF
>TRBV27
CASSRLAGTGGNEQFF
>TRBV15
CATSRDPRTGRYNSPLHF